This T cell receptor (beta chain) derives from a study of technical replicates of blood from several donors. Some clones are missing from TCRdb's copy, which holds only in-frame ones; the method was immunoSEQ multiplex PCR. The data show roughly 57,000 clones, more than 90% seen once. This CDR3 is 12 amino acids long. CDR1 and CDR2 from the germline V gene are MNHNS and SASEGT. Trimming stripped 1 base from V and 10 bases from J, with 10 bases between. The chain carries TRBV6-1 and TRBJ1-2; the D is unclear. The sample comprised PBMCs. The TCR was taken from a human donor in good health. Some clones in this sample may be carry-over from other donors' samples. The CDR3: CASSEVGYPYTF. CDR3 nucleotide sequence: TGTGCCAGCAGTGAAGTGGGCTACCCCTACACCTTC.